This T cell receptor (beta chain) was profiled in a study of blood T cells in healthy people across ages. A second PCR of roughly 7 to 11 cycles used a sample-barcoded 5' primer and a J-beta primer mix. MiXCR, applied by TCRdb to the 5' RACE reads, yields one record per CDR3 protein. Of some 1 million distinct CDR3 sequences listed, more than 40% are singletons. Findings of the study overall: Strongly correlated with naive T cell percentage was TCR beta diversity. Roughly linear age-related decline in beta diversity appeared, significant by age roughly 40.

This CDR3 comprises 14 residues. Trimming removed 1 base at V and 8 bases at J, with 15 bases between. CDR1 is SGHRS, CDR2 YFSETQ, per germline. This clonotype was found a few times. Its target is unknown. The clonotype comes from a woman aged 60 to 75 in good health. The specimen sequenced was blood. The chain employs TRBV5-1 and TRBJ1-2; D gene uncertain. CDR3 DNA sequence: TGCGCCAGCAGCTTGTCGTCCCAGGCGGGGGGCTACACCTTC. It specifies CASSLSSQAGGYTF.